Listed below are T cell receptor beta chains from one sample, sequenced in a study of technical replicates of blood from several donors. Sequencing used immunoSEQ multiplex PCR; TCRdb keeps in-frame clones, though not all of them. This table has 78,000 or so clones, roughly 91% appearing once. The sequenced material came from T cells isolated from PBMCs. The origin of the receptors is a human donor in good health. Some clones in this sample may be carry-over from other donors' samples. Both conserved end residues are part of each CDR3. The order of the fields is CDR3 protein, CDR3 DNA, J gene, clone size, D gene, V gene. A D gene is named only where the DNA matches it firmly. Not all rows give a size; the values are once, few, many and, for expanded clones, a class.

CATSIGGYEQYF | TGTGCCACCAGCATCGGGGGCTACGAGCAGTACTTC | TRBJ2-7 | NA | NA | TRBV15
CASSRGLGETQYF | TGTGCCAGCAGCAGGGGTTTGGGGGAGACCCAGTACTTC | TRBJ2-5 | NA | NA | TRBV11-2
CASSPRTGVDGYTF | TGTGCCAGCAGTCCACGGACAGGGGTGGATGGCTACACCTTC | TRBJ1-2 | NA | TRBD1 | TRBV6-4
CSTGGLNEQFF | TGTAGCACGGGGGGGCTCAATGAGCAGTTCTTC | TRBJ2-1 | once | TRBD2 | TRBV28
CASSEQGVMSNQPQHF | TGTGCCAGCAGTGAACAGGGTGTCATGAGCAATCAGCCCCAGCATTTT | TRBJ1-5 | NA | NA | TRBV6-1
CASRGPGTVEKLFF | TGTGCCAGTAGGGGCCCCGGGACAGTGGAAAAACTGTTTTTT | TRBJ1-4 | NA | TRBD1 | TRBV19
CASSLRGTGAEAFF | TGCGCCAGCAGCCTCCGAGGGACAGGGGCTGAAGCTTTCTTT | TRBJ1-1 | NA | TRBD1 | TRBV4-1
CAYHPLAGVETQYF | TGTGCCTACCACCCACTAGCGGGAGTGGAGACCCAGTACTTC | TRBJ2-5 | NA | TRBD2 | TRBV28
CASSIQTSTDTQYF | TGTGCCAGTAGTATCCAGACTAGCACAGATACGCAGTATTTT | TRBJ2-3 | NA | NA | TRBV19
CASSPGTGGIGGELFF | TGTGCCAGCAGCCCCGGGACAGGGGGTATCGGCGGGGAGCTGTTTTTT | TRBJ2-2 | NA | TRBD1 | TRBV28
CASSPRLEAFF | TGTGCCAGCAGCCCTAGATTGGAAGCTTTCTTT | TRBJ1-1 | NA | NA | TRBV7-6
CASSGRDRKNTEAFF | TGTGCCAGCAGCGGCCGGGACAGGAAGAACACTGAAGCTTTCTTT | TRBJ1-1 | NA | TRBD1 | TRBV9
CASRRPGRNTGELFF | TGTGCCAGCAGACGACCGGGTCGGAACACCGGGGAGCTGTTTTTT | TRBJ2-2 | NA | NA | TRBV11-2
CASSQGRTGRTEAFF | TGCGCCAGCAGCCAAGGTAGGACAGGGAGGACTGAAGCTTTCTTT | TRBJ1-1 | few | TRBD1 | TRBV4-1
CASSTGDSSQPQHF | TGTGCCAGCAGCACAGGGGATTCAAGTCAGCCCCAGCATTTT | TRBJ1-5 | few | TRBD1 | TRBV7-9
CASSLRQGAIGETQYF | TGCGCCAGCAGCTTAAGACAGGGGGCGATCGGAGAGACCCAGTACTTC | TRBJ2-5 | NA | TRBD1 | TRBV5-1
CASSFLGGSPYNEQFF | TGTGCCAGCAGCTTTTTGGGCGGGAGCCCCTACAATGAGCAGTTCTTC | TRBJ2-1 | NA | TRBD2 | TRBV11-2
CASATGVNKGYTF | TGTGCCAGCGCCACAGGAGTTAATAAGGGCTACACCTTC | TRBJ1-2 | NA | NA | TRBV6-5
CASSHVPRSGPRYEQYF | TGTGCCAGCAGTCACGTACCACGTAGCGGGCCCCGCTACGAGCAGTACTTC | TRBJ2-7 | NA | TRBD2 | TRBV28
CASSLSGTEAFF | TGTGCCAGCAGCTTAAGCGGCACTGAAGCTTTCTTT | TRBJ1-1 | NA | NA | TRBV7-9
CASSLEAAGWETQYF | TGTGCCAGCAGCTTGGAGGCCGCCGGGTGGGAGACCCAGTACTTC | TRBJ2-5 | NA | NA | TRBV7-7
CSVPSPNNEQFF | TGCAGCGTCCCTAGCCCCAACAATGAGCAGTTCTTC | TRBJ2-1 | once | NA | TRBV29-1
CAIRRENTEAFF | TGTGCCATCAGGAGGGAAAACACTGAAGCTTTCTTT | TRBJ1-1 | NA | NA | TRBV10-3
CASSSSADRVYEQYF | TGCGCCAGCAGCTCTTCGGCAGACAGGGTCTACGAGCAGTACTTC | TRBJ2-7 | NA | TRBD1 | TRBV5-1
CASSPEGAGTEAFF | TGTGCCAGCTCACCCGAAGGGGCAGGCACTGAAGCTTTCTTT | TRBJ1-1 | NA | NA | TRBV18
CASRLSGGAYNEQFF | TGCGCCAGCAGGTTGAGCGGGGGGGCCTACAATGAGCAGTTCTTC | TRBJ2-1 | NA | TRBD2 | TRBV5-1
CASSPRQQLTTDTQYF | TGTGCCAGCTCACCCCGGCAACAACTAACCACAGATACGCAGTATTTT | TRBJ2-3 | NA | NA | TRBV18
CASRRVAGELFF | TGTGCCAGCAGAAGAGTGGCCGGGGAGCTGTTTTTT | TRBJ2-2 | NA | NA | TRBV6-1
CASRPRTGGYGELFF | TGTGCCAGCAGGCCCAGGACAGGGGGCTACGGGGAGCTGTTTTTT | TRBJ2-2 | NA | TRBD1 | TRBV6-5
CASSPARLENTGELFF | TGTGCCAGCAGCCCAGCCCGACTTGAGAACACCGGGGAGCTGTTTTTT | TRBJ2-2 | NA | NA | TRBV7-3
CASSDQGLGTEAFF | TGCGCCAGCAGTGATCAGGGGCTGGGAACTGAAGCTTTCTTT | TRBJ1-1 | NA | NA | TRBV10-1
CASSSRGLGTNEKLFF | TGTGCCAGCAGCTCCAGGGGGCTAGGGACTAATGAAAAACTGTTTTTT | TRBJ1-4 | NA | TRBD1 | TRBV7-6
CASSQYAGDTQYF | TGTGCCAGCAGCCAATACGCGGGTGATACGCAGTATTTT | TRBJ2-3 | NA | NA | TRBV7-2
CASSQGAIYEQYF | TGTGCCAGCAGCCAAGGGGCCATCTACGAGCAGTACTTC | TRBJ2-7 | NA | NA | TRBV14
CASSEALPTAYYEQYF | TGTGCCAGCAGTGAAGCGCTTCCGACAGCCTACTACGAGCAGTACTTC | TRBJ2-7 | NA | NA | TRBV2
CASNSAGVWSGAVETQYF | TGTGCCAGCAATTCCGCGGGAGTCTGGTCTGGCGCTGTAGAGACCCAGTACTTC | TRBJ2-5 | NA | TRBD2 | TRBV27
CASSGTGGAGYTF | TGTGCCAGCAGTGGGACAGGGGGCGCTGGCTACACCTTC | TRBJ1-2 | NA | TRBD1 | TRBV2
CAISESVENEQFF | TGTGCCATCAGTGAGTCAGTGGAGAATGAGCAGTTCTTC | TRBJ2-1 | NA | NA | TRBV10-3
CASTDRENYGYTF | TGTGCCAGCACGGACAGGGAAAACTATGGCTACACCTTC | TRBJ1-2 | NA | TRBD1 | TRBV27
CASSQDSGFRYGYTF | TGTGCCAGCAGCCAAGATTCCGGGTTTCGCTATGGCTACACCTTC | TRBJ1-2 | NA | NA | TRBV14
CASSLAGWNQPQHF | TGTGCCAGCAGCTTGGCAGGGTGGAATCAGCCCCAGCATTTT | TRBJ1-5 | NA | NA | TRBV5-6
CASSGRGTEAFF | TGTGCCAGCAGTGGTCGAGGCACTGAAGCTTTCTTT | TRBJ1-1 | NA | NA | TRBV2
CASSPGTTSDTQYF | TGTGCCAGCTCACCGGGGACAACATCAGATACGCAGTATTTT | TRBJ2-3 | once | NA | TRBV18
CASTPGQGFYGYTF | TGTGCCAGCACCCCGGGACAGGGGTTTTATGGCTACACCTTC | TRBJ1-2 | NA | TRBD1 | TRBV6-5
CGVENRVNTEAFF | TGCGGCGTTGAAAACAGGGTGAACACTGAAGCTTTCTTT | TRBJ1-1 | NA | NA | TRBV29-1
CASSLTTSGYEQYF | TGCGCCAGCAGCCTGACGACTAGCGGATACGAGCAGTACTTC | TRBJ2-7 | once | TRBD2 | TRBV5-1
CASSFPGGLVYEQYF | TGTGCCAGCAGCTTTCCAGGGGGCTTGGTGTACGAGCAGTACTTC | TRBJ2-7 | once | TRBD1 | TRBV11-3
CASSVRLLEQFF | TGTGCCAGCAGTGTTCGGTTATTGGAGCAGTTCTTC | TRBJ2-1 | NA | NA | TRBV2
CASSSSGVHEQYF | TGTGCCAGCAGCTCTTCAGGGGTCCACGAGCAGTACTTC | TRBJ2-7 | NA | NA | TRBV5-4
CASSASGNTGELFF | TGTGCCAGCAGTGCTAGCGGGAACACCGGGGAGCTGTTTTTT | TRBJ2-2 | NA | TRBD2 | TRBV6-5
CASSDLAGWNNEQFF | TGTGCCAGCAGCGACCTAGCGGGGTGGAACAATGAGCAGTTCTTC | TRBJ2-1 | NA | TRBD2 | TRBV9
CASSGQAGGSYNSPLHF | TGTGCCAGCAGTGGACAAGCAGGGGGCTCCTATAATTCACCCCTCCACTTT | TRBJ1-6 | NA | TRBD1 | TRBV6-1
CASSWDNGELFF | TGTGCCAGCAGCTGGGACAACGGCGAGCTGTTTTTT | TRBJ2-2 | NA | NA | TRBV5-4
CASSLVAEPQHF | TGTGCCAGCAGCTTAGTTGCAGAACCCCAGCATTTT | TRBJ1-5 | NA | NA | TRBV7-8
CASSEGLPKSYEQYF | TGCGCCAGCAGCGAGGGACTGCCGAAATCCTACGAGCAGTACTTC | TRBJ2-7 | NA | NA | TRBV10-1